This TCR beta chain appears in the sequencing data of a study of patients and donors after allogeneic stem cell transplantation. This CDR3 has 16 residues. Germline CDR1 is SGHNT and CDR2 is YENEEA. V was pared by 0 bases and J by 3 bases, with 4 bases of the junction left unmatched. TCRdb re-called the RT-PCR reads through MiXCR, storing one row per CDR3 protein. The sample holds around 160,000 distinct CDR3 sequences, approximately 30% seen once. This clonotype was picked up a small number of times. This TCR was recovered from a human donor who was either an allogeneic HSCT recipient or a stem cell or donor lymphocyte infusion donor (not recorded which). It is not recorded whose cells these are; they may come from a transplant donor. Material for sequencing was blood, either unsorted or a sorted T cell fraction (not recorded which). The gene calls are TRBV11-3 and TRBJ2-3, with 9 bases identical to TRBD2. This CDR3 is CASSLDGLAGTDTQYF. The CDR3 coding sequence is TGTGCCAGCAGCTTAGATGGGCTAGCGGGAACAGATACGCAGTATTTT.